The 31 T cell receptor beta chains in this list originate from one sample, sequenced in a study of blood T cell repertoires in COVID-19 (TCRdb year 2020). The library was obtained by the immunoSEQ multiplex PCR assay. Held by TCRdb, this immuneACCESS table contains in-frame sequences only and omits some clones. Under half of the omission traces to an unresolved V gene where checked; the cause of the rest is unknown. The sample yields hundreds of thousands of clones; nearly 90% were counted once. The leading ten clones occupy roughly 15% of the sample. Sample: PBMCs or T cells enriched from blood (not recorded which). These receptors came from a man aged 25 to 45 who had been exposed to COVID-19.

The chain joins TRBV15 to TRBJ2-7; TRBD1 matches 9 bases. CDR1 is LNHNV, CDR2 YYDKDF, per germline (reference sequence). The CDR3 spans 16 residues. After removal of 2 bases from V and 2 bases from J, the junction contained 7 bases not matched to a gene. The chain's CDR3 is CATSRSGGTGPYEQYF. CDR3 sequence (DNA): TGTGCCACCAGCAGATCCGGCGGGACAGGGCCCTACGAGCAGTACTTC.

The V call is TRBV13, the J call TRBJ1-4; D gene unclear. The germline CDR1 and CDR2 sequences are PRHDT and FYEKMQ (reference sequence). The V and J ends lost 5 bases and 4 bases respectively, with 17 bases between them. The CDR3 is made up of 16 amino acids. The CDR3 is CASSPSFSGFNEKLFF. The CDR3 nucleotides read TGTGCCAGCAGCCCCTCTTTCAGCGGGTTTAATGAAAAACTGTTTTTT.

The rearrangement uses TRBV6-5 and TRBJ2-5; D might be TRBD2 (7 bases). The CDR3 extends over 14 amino acids. The germline V gene encodes CDR1 MNHEY and CDR2 SVGAGI. V lost 7 bases, J lost 4 bases, and 16 bases lay in between. This CDR3 reads CASTERGEGETQYF. The CDR3 DNA is TGTGCCAGCACCGAAAGGGGGGAGGGAGAGACCCAGTACTTC.

The J gene is TRBJ2-1, the V gene TRBV5-4; 8 positions agree with TRBD2. This CDR3 contains 15 residues. Trimming at V came to 6 bases and at J to 6 bases, leaving 11 bases not matched to a gene. CDR1 SGHNT and CDR2 YYREEE come from the germline V gene (reference sequence). CDR3 DNA sequence: TGTGCCAGCAAGCGGGCGGGGGGCTCAACCAATGAGCAGTTCTTC. Protein product: CASKRAGGSTNEQFF. The full variable domain, completed using reference TRBV5-4 and TRBJ2-1, is ETGVTQSPTHLIKTRGQQVTLRCSSQSGHNTVSWYQQALGQGPQFIFQYYREEENGRGNFPPRFSGLQFPNYSSELNVNALELDDSALYLCASKRAGGSTNEQFFGPGTRLTVL.

The chain uses TRBV3-1 (or the pseudogene TRBV3-2) and TRBJ2-2; 10 nucleotides line up with TRBD1. This CDR3 spans 17 amino acids. Germline CDR1 LGHDT, CDR2 YNNKEL (reference sequence). Germline trimming cut 4 bases from V and 6 bases from J; bases unmatched to any gene: 11. The CDR3 DNA follows: TGTGCCAGCAGCCGTGAACCGGGACAGGGGAGTGCCGGGGAGCTGTTTTTT. Its translation is CASSREPGQGSAGELFF.

The V and J genes are TRBV5-1 and TRBJ1-1; the D gene is possibly TRBD1 (5 bases). Germline V lookup: CDR1 SGHRS, CDR2 YFSETQ. V dropped 4 bases and J dropped 1 base, with 20 bases sitting between them. This CDR3 is 17 amino acids long. CDR3 nucleotides: TGCGCCAGCAGCCGCGATCCGGGCAGCCAGGGGAACACTGAAGCTTTCTTT. It codes for CASSRDPGSQGNTEAFF.

V usage is TRBV29-1 and J usage is TRBJ1-1, with no clear D. The V gene's germline CDR1 is SQVTM and CDR2 ANQGSEA. The length of the CDR3 is 11 residues. Between the trimmed V and J ends, which lost 7 bases and 5 bases, there was a span of 11 bases. CDR3 region: CSGRRETEAFF. CDR3 coding DNA: TGCAGCGGGCGGCGAGAGACTGAAGCTTTCTTT. Filled out from reference TRBV29-1 and TRBJ1-1, the complete variable domain reads SAVISQKPSRDICQRGTSLTIQCQVDSQVTMMFWYRQQPGQSLTLIATANQGSEATYESGFVIDKFPISRPNLTFSTLTVSNMSPEDSSIYLCSGRRETEAFFGQGTRLTVV.

V and J are TRBV2 and TRBJ2-5, with D perhaps matching TRBD2 (5 bases). Trimming removed 5 bases at V and 5 bases at J, with 15 bases between. CDR1 and CDR2 (germline): SNHLY, FYNNEI. This CDR3 spans 14 amino acids. This CDR3 reads CASSLVRSGETQYF. The CDR3 DNA is TGTGCCAGCAGTCTCGTACGCTCGGGGGAGACCCAGTACTTC.

The chain uses TRBV4-1 and TRBJ2-7; 10 nucleotides align to TRBD1. V shed 1 base and J 3 bases; nucleotides not matched to a gene: 0. The CDR3 totals 14 residues. The germline gives CDR1 MGHRA, CDR2 YSYEKL. CDR3 in amino acids: CASSQGDRGYEQYF. The CDR3 coding sequence is TGCGCCAGCAGCCAAGGGGACAGGGGCTACGAGCAGTACTTC.

This chain connects TRBV12-1 to TRBJ1-1; the D call TRBD1 from the table was never checked on the DNA. TRBV12-1 is a recognized pseudogene. The CDR3 is made up of 11 amino acids. Here the CDR3 reads CAPRTRPEAFF. CDR3 sequence (DNA): TGTGCCCCCAGAACCCGCCCTGAAGCTTTCTTT.

The gene calls are TRBV19 and TRBJ2-1, with TRBD2 matching over 12 bases. V was pared by 8 bases and J by 0 bases, with 11 bases of the junction left unmatched. Germline V gene data show CDR1 as LNHDA and CDR2 as SQIVND (reference sequence). This CDR3 has 18 residues. For the CDR3, the DNA is TGTGCCAGTGCCCGGCTAGCGGGGGGGACGAGCTCCTACAATGAGCAGTTCTTC. Translated, it gives CASARLAGGTSSYNEQFF.

This clone was seen once. The chain employs TRBV3-1 (or the pseudogene TRBV3-2) and TRBJ2-7, with D tentatively TRBD2 (6 bases). The CDR3 has 13 residues. V lost 6 bases to trimming and J lost 4 bases, with 13 bases between them. Germline loops: CDR1 LGHDT, CDR2 YNNKEL (reference sequence). CDR3 residues: CASRQSRGYEQYF. CDR3 nucleotide sequence: TGTGCCAGCAGACAATCTCGGGGGTACGAGCAGTACTTC.

The J gene is TRBJ1-2, the V gene TRBV3-1 (or the pseudogene TRBV3-2), with D maybe TRBD1 (6 bases). Trimming pared 2 bases from V and 6 bases from J, leaving 10 bases between. CDR3 length equals 13 residues. Germline V gives CDR1 LGHDT, CDR2 YNNKEL (reference sequence). The CDR3 here is CASSQQGTNGYTF. CDR3 sequence (DNA): TGTGCCAGCAGCCAACAGGGGACCAATGGCTACACCTTC.

The CDR3: CASSLDPISGFRPYNSPLHF. CDR3 in DNA: TGTGCCAGCAGCCTAGACCCTATATCGGGTTTTAGGCCCTATAATTCACCCCTCCACTTT. The chain employs TRBV13 and TRBJ1-6; no clear D gene. CDR3 length: 20 amino acids. Germline V CDR1 and CDR2: PRHDT, FYEKMQ (reference sequence). V lost 5 bases and J 2 bases, leaving 25 bases between the germline ends. Filled out from reference TRBV13 and TRBJ1-6, the complete variable domain reads AAGVIQSPRHLIKEKRETATLKCYPIPRHDTVYWYQQGPGQDPQFLISFYEKMQSDKGSIPDRFSAQQFSDYHSELNMSSLELGDSALYFCASSLDPISGFRPYNSPLHFGNGTRLTVT.

The chain couples TRBV4-2 to TRBJ1-1, with D tentatively TRBD1 (5 bases). Germline loops: CDR1 LGHNA, CDR2 YNFKEQ. This CDR3 has 14 amino acids. V lost 2 bases and J 4 bases, leaving 11 bases between the germline ends. The CDR3 region has the DNA TGTGCCAGCAGCCAAAGCAGTAGGGGCACTGAAGCTTTCTTT. Translating gives CASSQSSRGTEAFF.

This rearrangement joins TRBV11-2 to TRBJ1-2; TRBD1 aligns across 7 bases. The CDR3 is 16 amino acids. Trimming at V came to 1 base and at J to 2 bases, leaving 7 bases not matched to a gene. The V gene's germline CDR1 is SGHAT and CDR2 FQNNGV. The CDR3 sequence: CASSLGRGQRNYGYTF. CDR3 DNA sequence: TGTGCCAGCAGCTTAGGGAGGGGACAGCGCAACTATGGCTACACCTTC.

This chain connects TRBV2 to TRBJ1-5, with a possible D match to TRBD1 (5 bases). The CDR3 loop spans 15 amino acids. CDR1 is SNHLY and CDR2 is FYNNEI in the germline V gene. V lost 3 bases and J 3 bases, leaving 12 bases between the germline ends. The chain's CDR3 is CASSDGARINQPQHF. The CDR3 DNA reads as TGTGCCAGCAGTGATGGGGCAAGGATCAATCAGCCCCAGCATTTT.

The rearrangement links TRBV9 to TRBJ1-6; D possibly corresponds to TRBD1 (6 bases). Germline-derived CDR1 and CDR2 are SGDLS and YYNGEE. CDR3 size: 16 residues. Trimming cost V 0 bases and J 6 bases, with 13 bases left between them. CDR3 loop: CASSVGAGVGNSPLHF. Here the CDR3 DNA reads TGTGCCAGCAGCGTAGGCGCAGGGGTGGGTAATTCACCCCTCCACTTT.

The J gene is TRBJ2-2, the V gene TRBV2, with D hard to call. V was pared by 6 bases and J by 6 bases, with 5 bases between. The CDR3 is made up of 11 amino acids. From germline, CDR1 is SNHLY and CDR2 FYNNEI. The CDR3 DNA sequence: TGTGCCAGCAGCGGTGCCGGGGAGCTGTTTTTT. Amino acids: CASSGAGELFF.

This clone was seen a few times. The CDR3 DNA reads TGTGCCAGCAGCTTAACCAGGGACAATCAGCCCCAGCATTTT. As protein: CASSLTRDNQPQHF. This chain uses TRBV7-2 with TRBJ1-5, with D tentatively TRBD1 (5 bases). Trimming pared 2 bases from V and 3 bases from J, leaving 8 bases between. Germline loops: CDR1 SGHTA, CDR2 FQGNSA. The CDR3 sequence is 14 residues long.

This chain links TRBV5-1 with TRBJ2-1; a possible D gene is TRBD2 (5 bases). V was cut by 6 bases and J by 10 bases, with 20 bases left in between. Germline V CDR1 and CDR2: SGHRS, YFSETQ. CDR3 size: 14 residues. The CDR3 region is CASTLRYGSGEQFF. Here the CDR3 DNA reads TGCGCCAGCACCCTGAGGTACGGTTCGGGGGAGCAGTTCTTC.

The rearrangement uses TRBV9 and TRBJ2-1; tentative D call: TRBD2 (6 bases). CDR3 length: 16 amino acids. The V end was cut by 0 bases, the J end by 7 bases, with 17 bases between. Germline assignment: CDR1 SGDLS and CDR2 YYNGEE. The CDR3 region is CASSVDPGVGSNEQFF. The CDR3 DNA reads as TGTGCCAGCAGCGTAGATCCGGGAGTGGGATCGAATGAGCAGTTCTTC.

V usage is TRBV6-5 and J usage is TRBJ1-1, with D unresolved. Trimming left V 8 bases short and J 4 bases short, with 14 bases between. The CDR3 is 13 residues long. Germline loops: CDR1 MNHEY, CDR2 SVGAGI. CDR3 region: CASYPGWGTEAFF. The CDR3 DNA reads TGTGCCAGCTACCCGGGGTGGGGCACTGAAGCTTTCTTT.

The chain links TRBV4-1 to TRBJ2-7; 8 bases are shared with TRBD2. Germline V CDR1 and CDR2: MGHRA, YSYEKL. The CDR3 is 15 residues long. The V and J ends lost 5 bases and 5 bases, in that order; junction bases with no gene match: 11. The DNA for the CDR3 is TGCGCCAGCAGCGCCCCCGGCGGGGGGTCCCACGAGCAGTACTTC. It yields the protein CASSAPGGGSHEQYF.

The chain employs TRBV3-1 (or the pseudogene TRBV3-2) and TRBJ2-6, with D perhaps TRBD2 (8 bases). The germline V and J ends were trimmed by 4 bases and 0 bases, with 16 bases remaining between them. Per germline, CDR1 LGHDT and CDR2 YNNKEL (reference sequence). This CDR3 has 18 residues. CDR3 sequence reads: CASSRREGAISGANVLTF. The CDR3 DNA reads as TGTGCCAGCAGCCGCCGGGAGGGGGCAATCTCTGGGGCCAACGTCCTGACTTTC.

This clone was recorded only once. J is TRBJ1-6 and V is TRBV19; D perhaps matches TRBD1 (5 bases). Germline V gene data show CDR1 as LNHDA and CDR2 as SQIVND (reference sequence). V was trimmed by 3 bases and J by 9 bases, leaving 12 bases between them. The CDR3 consists of 14 residues. DNA of the CDR3: TGTGCCAGTAGTATTGAGACAGCCAGTTCACCCCTCCACTTT. Its protein product is CASSIETASSPLHF.

The chain joins TRBV4-2 to TRBJ2-3; D gene ambiguous. Trimming pared 1 base from V and 2 bases from J, leaving 10 bases between. Germline CDR1 reads LGHNA; CDR2 reads YNFKEQ. The CDR3 extends over 15 amino acids. For the CDR3, the DNA is TGTGCCAGCAGCCAAGCGGGTATAAACACAGATACGCAGTATTTT. Translation: CASSQAGINTDTQYF.

The DNA for the CDR3 is TGTGCCAGCATCGACAACAACTATGGCTACACCTTC. Translation gives CASIDNNYGYTF. This chain joins TRBV12-3 or TRBV12-4 and TRBJ1-2; no clear D gene. Trimming left V 7 bases short and J 2 bases short, with 8 bases between. The CDR3 totals 12 residues.

The V and J genes are TRBV28 and TRBJ2-7, with a tentative D call TRBD2 (6 bases). The V end was cut by 6 bases, the J end by 2 bases, with 14 bases between. CDR3 length equals 14 residues. Germline CDR1 and CDR2: MDHEN and SYDVKM. CDR3 bases: TGTGCCAGCAGCAAGGCGGGGAATGCCTACGAGCAGTACTTC. Translated: CASSKAGNAYEQYF.

The rearrangement links TRBV6-5 to TRBJ1-2, with 7 bases aligning to TRBD1. Germline CDR1 reads MNHEY; CDR2 reads SVGAGI. CDR3 size: 14 residues. With 6 bases clipped from V and 3 bases from J, the junction kept 7 bases outside the gene matches. Here the CDR3 DNA reads TGTGCCAGCAGGCCCCGACAGGGCGACTATGGCTACACCTTC. Translation gives CASRPRQGDYGYTF.

This CDR3 reads CASSTTGGGSGQPQHF. The CDR3 DNA is TGTGCCAGCAGCACGACAGGGGGCGGCTCGGGTCAGCCCCAGCATTTT. J is TRBJ1-5 and V is TRBV7-2; 10 bases align to TRBD1. V lost 5 bases and J lost 6; bases outside the gene matches: 10. The CDR3 loop spans 16 amino acids. CDR1 and CDR2 (germline): SGHTA, FQGNSA.